Sequencing of this TCR beta chain was carried out in a study of OX40 agonist ivuxolimab in advanced cancers. Background on the whole study: Ivuxolimab was a fully human IgG2 agonistic monoclonal antibody targeting the costimulatory receptor OX40 (CD134). Intravenous ivuxolimab was administered to patients every 2 weeks at six dose levels: 0.01, 0.1, 0.3, 1.5, 3 and 10 mg/kg. Of the roughly 54 patients in dose escalation, about 20 had hepatocellular carcinoma, about 15 had melanoma, 9 had renal cell carcinoma and 9 had head and neck cancer. In the dose-escalation cohort, more than 80% of patients were male, and the mean age was 60 years with a range of about 20 to 79. Patients were allowed to have had prior anti-PD-1, anti-PD-L1 or anti-CTLA-4 therapy, and approximately 40% of the dose-escalation patients had been treated with checkpoint inhibitors. Three dose-escalation patients achieved partial responses, one with hepatocellular carcinoma and two with cutaneous melanoma. The purpose of peripheral TCRbeta sequencing was to test whether ivuxolimab changed TCR sequence diversity and led to clonal T-cell expansion. The paper reports the monotherapy dose-escalation portion (N of about 47 patients) of the phase I ivuxolimab trial. General conclusions and limits of the study: In the 0.1-3.0 mg/kg groups, partial responders had among the lowest normalized peripheral clonal expansion, particularly in CD8+ T cells. The antigen specificity of the peripheral T cells that underwent clonal expansion was not determined. Low levels of normalized T-cell clonal expansion were also seen in some patients who did not respond. Clonal expansion of both CD4+ and CD8+ blood T cells was observed from baseline to week 6 at doses 0.1 to 3.0 mg/kg. After ivuxolimab, CD8+ T cells had more expanded clones than CD4+ T cells on average.

Of note for this clone: Its antigen target is currently unknown. No much larger clone exists at a distance of one base, and base qualities are not known.

Counted from cysteine to phenylalanine, this CDR3 has 16 amino acids. Left in the record is the CDR3 DNA by itself, 48 bases read in frame from the first base. CDR1 and CDR2 were assigned from the germline V gene as SGHRS and YFSETQ. Relative to germline, V is missing 4 bases and J is missing 4 bases, with 10 bases of the junction outside any gene match. Patients with a history of autoimmune disease or receiving systemic immunosuppression were excluded from the trial. Peripheral blood for TCR sequencing was drawn from every dose cohort at baseline, at cycle 4 day 1 and at cycle 7 day 1. The samples were drawn from a first-in-human, open-label, multicenter phase I dose-escalation trial of ivuxolimab. Adults with locally advanced or metastatic head and neck squamous cell, hepatocellular, melanoma or renal cell carcinoma were enrolled in the trial. Before TCR sequencing, CD4+ and CD8+ T cells were separately sorted from peripheral blood.

For sequencing of the TCRbeta CDR3 region, genomic DNA was extracted from the sorted cells. TCRbeta CDR3 regions were sequenced using the immunoSEQ Assay. What TCRdb holds here is the immuneACCESS table cut down to in-frame rearrangements. Part of the clones is not present; checked against another copy, under half of the missing clones reflect an unresolved V gene, and the others are unexplained. The sample records about 83,000 clones, around 85% of which are singletons. The ten most abundant clones make up around 7.8% of the sample. This clonotype was sampled from an adult with an advanced solid tumor such as melanoma, head and neck, liver or kidney cancer. This specimen was CD4+ or CD8+ T cells sorted from blood, taken in a trial of the OX40 agonist ivuxolimab. Recombination connected TRBV5-1 to TRBJ1-1, with 10 bases matching TRBD1. The CDR3 protein: CASSDRQGAGGTEAFF. The nucleotide sequence is given as TGCGCCAGCAGCGATCGACAGGGGGCTGGTGGCACTGAAGCTTTCTTT.